The rows below give T cell receptor beta chains drawn from one sample of a study of blood T cell repertoires in COVID-19. The data were produced by immunoSEQ multiplex PCR, yet TCRdb's version contains in-frame clones alone and is incomplete. This table holds about 190,000 clones, around nine tenths found once. Sequencing input: peripheral blood. These TCRs come from a man aged 25 to 45 with acute or convalescent COVID-19. Each CDR3 is given without its conserved first and last residue. The D gene is left open where the match is weak.

NA | TRBJ2-7 | TRBV5-5 | ASSLDFGGELQY
TRBD1 | TRBJ2-5 | TRBV5-1 | ASSAAPQGSVGTQY
TRBD2 | TRBJ2-3 | TRBV5-1 | ASSVTSGITDTQY
TRBD1 | TRBJ1-5 | TRBV18 | ASSPDRSNQPQH
TRBD1 | TRBJ2-7 | TRBV4-1 | ASSPGQVLGEQY
TRBD2 | TRBJ2-7 | TRBV15 | ATSPSGSSYEQY
NA | TRBJ1-2 | TRBV13 | ASSLSSRREDGYT
NA | TRBJ2-7 | TRBV6-5 | ASSNPGAAYEQY
TRBD2 | TRBJ2-1 | TRBV4-1 | ASSQGGKGLGDEQF
TRBD1 | TRBJ2-5 | TRBV29-1 | STPGTGQETQY
TRBD1 | TRBJ1-1 | TRBV5-1 | ASSFQGGSAEAF
NA | TRBJ2-7 | TRBV19 | ASSTLAAYEQY
NA | TRBJ1-3 | TRBV5-6 | ASSLNMRGILGNTIY
TRBD1 | TRBJ2-5 | TRBV29-1 | SVEGPGGAGVEETQY
NA | TRBJ2-3 | TRBV4-1 | ASSQDVTVSTDTQY
NA | TRBJ1-2 | TRBV10-3 | AIRPAFGGSAGYT
NA | TRBJ2-7 | TRBV11-3 | ASSLDVGEQY
TRBD2 | TRBJ2-5 | TRBV28 | ASLGTSGGEYQETQY
TRBD2 | TRBJ2-5 | TRBV5-1 | ASSSLVAGGTETQY
NA | TRBJ2-1 | TRBV19 | ASSRAVSYNEQF
NA | TRBJ1-5 | TRBV12-3/TRBV12-4 | ASSQLAYQPQH
NA | TRBJ1-6 | TRBV2 | ASTQQGSIRSPLH
NA | TRBJ2-1 | TRBV7-3 | ASSQGGEYNEQF
TRBD1 | TRBJ2-7 | TRBV19 | ASSASFIQGAYEQY